A single sample gave rise to the 4 T cell receptor beta chains below, sequenced in a study of regulatory T cells in long-lasting Graves disease. Time point: newly diagnosed GD, antithyroid drugs for less than 3 months. Researchers made the TCR library from RNA that was extracted from PBMCs. The TCR beta library used iRepertoire HTBI primers with Arm-PCR amplification of CDR3. In TCRdb, the multiplex PCR reads were re-called with MiXCR into one record per CDR3 protein. The table includes around 450,000 distinct CDR3 sequences, around 15% detected once. These data also featured in a second study, about T cells in Graves' hyperthyroidism and ophthalmopathy.

The material was peripheral blood mononuclear cells (PBMCs), obtained at new diagnosis, from a patient treated with antithyroid drugs. These receptors originate from a man in his forties with Graves disease.

This clonotype was recorded many times. The chain links TRBV11-2 to TRBJ2-3; 11 bases fit TRBD2. The CDR3 sequence is 16 residues long. CDR1 is SGHAT and CDR2 is FQNNGV in the germline V gene. The junction had 6 bases not matched to a gene; V was cut back by 5 bases and J by 2 bases. The CDR3 here is CASSVGTSGNTDTQYF. CDR3 nucleotides: TGTGCCAGCAGCGTCGGGACTAGCGGCAACACAGATACGCAGTATTTT.

The rearrangement uses TRBV9 and TRBJ2-3; 7 bases map to TRBD1. V trimming: 0 bases; J trimming: 4 bases; junction bases outside the gene matches: 11. The CDR3 runs 17 residues. Germline V gene sequence: CDR1 SGDLS, CDR2 YYNGEE. The CDR3 protein is CASSVANSVRGPDTQYF. For the CDR3, the DNA is TGTGCCAGCAGCGTAGCCAACTCGGTGAGGGGGCCAGATACGCAGTATTTT.

This chain links TRBV5-1 with TRBJ1-2; D is unresolved. V was pared by 4 bases and J by 8 bases, with 21 bases between. Per germline, CDR1 SGHRS and CDR2 YFSETQ. This CDR3 has 15 residues. Written as DNA, the CDR3 is TGCGCCAGCAGCACGTCGGGTCTGAACGGCCTGGGCTACACCTTC. This gives the protein CASSTSGLNGLGYTF. The full variable domain, completed using reference TRBV5-1 and TRBJ1-2, is KAGVTQTPRYLIKTRGQQVTLSCSPISGHRSVSWYQQTPGQGLQFLFEYFSETQRNKGNFPGRFSGRQFSNSRSEMNVSTLELGDSALYLCASSTSGLNGLGYTFGSGTRLTVV.

Notes on this clonotype: One base away lies a much larger clone, so this may be a sequencing read error. This chain links TRBV18 with TRBJ2-3; possible D gene TRBD2, 6 bases. CDR3 size: 16 residues. Germline values: CDR1 KGHSH, CDR2 LQKENI. The CDR3 sequence is CASSPVGSTSTDTQCF. The CDR3 coding sequence is TGTGCCAGCTCACCAGTGGGCAGTACTAGCACAGATACGCAGTGTTTT.